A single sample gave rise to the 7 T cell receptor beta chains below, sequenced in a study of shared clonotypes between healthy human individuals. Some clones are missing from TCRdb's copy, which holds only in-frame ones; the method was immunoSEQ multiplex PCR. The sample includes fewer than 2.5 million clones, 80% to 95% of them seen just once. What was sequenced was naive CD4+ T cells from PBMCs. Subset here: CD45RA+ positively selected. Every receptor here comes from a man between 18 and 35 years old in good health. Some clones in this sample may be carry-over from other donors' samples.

The CDR3 region has the DNA TGTGCCAGCAGCTTGGTTGAAGAGGAGACCCAGTACTTC. It yields the protein CASSLVEEETQYF. The chain links TRBV5-4 to TRBJ2-5; D gene uncertain. The CDR3 sequence is 13 residues long. From germline, CDR1 is SGHNT and CDR2 YYREEE (reference sequence). The V and J ends lost 0 bases and 5 bases respectively, with 8 bases between them.

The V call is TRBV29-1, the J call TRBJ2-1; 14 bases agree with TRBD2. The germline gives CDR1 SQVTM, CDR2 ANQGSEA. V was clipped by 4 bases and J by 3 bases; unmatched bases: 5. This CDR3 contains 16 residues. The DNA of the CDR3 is TGCAGCGTTGTCGGGACTAGCGGGAGTGACTACAATGAGCAGTTCTTC. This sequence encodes CSVVGTSGSDYNEQFF.

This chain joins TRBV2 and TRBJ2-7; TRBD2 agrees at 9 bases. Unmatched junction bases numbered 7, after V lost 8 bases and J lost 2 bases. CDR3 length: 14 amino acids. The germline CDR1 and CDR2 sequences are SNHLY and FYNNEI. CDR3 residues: CASCEREATYEQYF. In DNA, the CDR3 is TGTGCCAGCTGCGAGCGGGAGGCAACCTACGAGCAGTACTTC.

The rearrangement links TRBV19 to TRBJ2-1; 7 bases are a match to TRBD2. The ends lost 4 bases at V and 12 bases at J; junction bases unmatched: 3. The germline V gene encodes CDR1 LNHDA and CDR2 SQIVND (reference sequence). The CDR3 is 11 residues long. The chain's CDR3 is CASSTGEGQFF. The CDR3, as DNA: TGTGCCAGTAGTACCGGGGAGGGGCAGTTCTTC.

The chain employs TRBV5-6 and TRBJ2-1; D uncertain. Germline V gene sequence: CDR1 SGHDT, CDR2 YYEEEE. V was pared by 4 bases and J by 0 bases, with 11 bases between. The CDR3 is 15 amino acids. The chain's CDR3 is CASSPGFYSYNEQFF. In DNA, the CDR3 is TGTGCCAGCAGCCCAGGCTTCTACTCCTACAATGAGCAGTTCTTC.

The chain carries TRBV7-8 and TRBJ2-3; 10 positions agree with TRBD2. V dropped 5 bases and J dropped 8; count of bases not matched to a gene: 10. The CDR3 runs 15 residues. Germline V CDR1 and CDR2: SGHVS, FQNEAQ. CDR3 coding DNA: TGTGCCAGCAGCCCAAGCGGGAGGGCTCGGGGTACGCAGTATTTT. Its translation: CASSPSGRARGTQYF.

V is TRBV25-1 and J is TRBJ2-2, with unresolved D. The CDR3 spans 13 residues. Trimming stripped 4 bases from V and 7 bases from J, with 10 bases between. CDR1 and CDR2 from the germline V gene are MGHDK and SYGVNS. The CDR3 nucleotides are TGTGCCAGCAGTGCAGACTTAATCGGGGAGCTGTTTTTT. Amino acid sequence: CASSADLIGELFF.